Listed below are T cell receptor beta chains from one sample, sequenced in a study of blood T cell repertoires in COVID-19. TCRdb's table, derived via immunoSEQ multiplex PCR, lists solely in-frame clones and lacks some. The table lists some 220,000 clones, approximately 78% of them singletons, with approximately 5% in the top ten. Sequencing was performed on peripheral blood. These receptors were collected from a woman aged 70-85 years with COVID-19, enrolled during active disease. The CDR3 runs from the conserved cysteine through the conserved F or W. Fields, in order: clone size, D gene, J gene, V gene, CDR3 DNA, CDR3 protein. The D gene is left open where the match is weak. Rows may omit the clone size; those that give it use once, few, many or a size class.

-,TRBD2,TRBJ2-5,TRBV7-3,TGTGCCAGCAGCCCGGGACTACAGCCATCTAAAGAGACCCAGTACTTC,CASSPGLQPSKETQYF
few,-,TRBJ1-1,TRBV5-1,TGCGCCAGCAGCAAGGGATCAGGGAAAGCTGACACTGAAGCTTTCTTT,CASSKGSGKADTEAFF
-,-,TRBJ1-5,TRBV6-5,TGTGCCAGCAGTTACTCCAGGGGTGAGCAGCCCCAGCATTTT,CASSYSRGEQPQHF
few,TRBD1,TRBJ1-6,TRBV7-2,TGTGCCAGCAGCCGCGGGACAGCTTATAATTCACCCCTCCACTTT,CASSRGTAYNSPLHF
-,TRBD1,TRBJ1-6,TRBV11-2,TGTGCCAGCAGACCCGACAGGGCTTATAATTCACCCCTCCACTTT,CASRPDRAYNSPLHF
-,TRBD2,TRBJ2-1,TRBV2,TGTGCCAGTAATAGCGGGGGGGTTTTAACCCATGAGCAGTTCTTC,CASNSGGVLTHEQFF
-,-,TRBJ1-3,TRBV21-1,TGTGCCAGCAGCAACGGCGAGGGACAGGGGCGAGGGAACACCATATATTTT,CASSNGEGQGRGNTIYF
-,TRBD2,TRBJ2-7,TRBV29-1,TGCAGCGTCGCCGGGACTAGCGGGATCGAGCAGTACTTC,CSVAGTSGIEQYF
-,-,TRBJ2-7,TRBV5-1,TGCGCCAGCAGCTTGGAGGCCGGCACGACTTACGAGCAGTACTTC,CASSLEAGTTYEQYF
-,-,TRBJ1-2,TRBV19,TGTGCCAGTAGTCCCACACAAGTCTATGGCTACACCTTC,CASSPTQVYGYTF
-,-,TRBJ1-2,TRBV19,TGTGCCAGTAGTATAAACCCAGGCTCGGGCTACACCTTC,CASSINPGSGYTF